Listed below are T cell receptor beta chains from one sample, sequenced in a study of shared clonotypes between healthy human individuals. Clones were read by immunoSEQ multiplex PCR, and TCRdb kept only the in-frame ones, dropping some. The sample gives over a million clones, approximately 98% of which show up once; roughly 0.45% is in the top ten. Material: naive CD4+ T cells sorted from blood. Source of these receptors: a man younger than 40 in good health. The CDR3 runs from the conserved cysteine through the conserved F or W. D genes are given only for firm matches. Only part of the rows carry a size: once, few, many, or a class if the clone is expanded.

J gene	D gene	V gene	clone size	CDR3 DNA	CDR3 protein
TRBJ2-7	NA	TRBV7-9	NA	TGTGCCAGCAGCTTAGCGGACTACGAGCAGTACTTC	CASSLADYEQYF
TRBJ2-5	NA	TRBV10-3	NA	TGTGCCATCAGTGAGTCTAGGGAAGAGACCCAGTACTTC	CAISESREETQYF
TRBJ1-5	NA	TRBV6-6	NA	TGTGCCAGCAGTTACGATAGCAATCAGCCCCAGCATTTT	CASSYDSNQPQHF
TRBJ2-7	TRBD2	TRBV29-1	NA	TGCAGCGTTGTATGGACTAGCGGGAGTACCCACGAGCAGTACTTC	CSVVWTSGSTHEQYF
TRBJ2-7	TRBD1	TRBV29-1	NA	TGCAGCGCATCGACAGGGGTCGTCTACGAGCAGTACTTC	CSASTGVVYEQYF
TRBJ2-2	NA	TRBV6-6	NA	TGTGCCAGCGTCAGGGGATTTGGGTCGATCACCGGGGAGCTGTTTTTT	CASVRGFGSITGELFF
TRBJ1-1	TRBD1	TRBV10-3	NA	TGTGCCATCAGTCAGATTTCACAGGGGGCAAATGAAGCTTTCTTT	CAISQISQGANEAFF
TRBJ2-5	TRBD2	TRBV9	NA	TGTGCCAGCAGCGTAGGTGCCCTAGCGGGAGCGAAACAAGAGACCCAGTACTTC	CASSVGALAGAKQETQYF
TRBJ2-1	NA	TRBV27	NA	TGTGCCAGCAGTTTCCTAGAAACCAATGAGCAGTTCTTC	CASSFLETNEQFF
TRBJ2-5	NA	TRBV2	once	TGTGCCAGCAGTGATGAAGGGGGGCGGGAGACCCAGTACTTC	CASSDEGGRETQYF
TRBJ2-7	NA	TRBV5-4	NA	TGTGCCAGCAGCGCGAGGGGCGGAGCGGTCTCCTACGAGCAGTACTTC	CASSARGGAVSYEQYF
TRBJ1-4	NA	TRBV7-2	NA	TGTGCCAGCAGCCAACATGTCCAAGCAACTAATGAAAAACTGTTTTTT	CASSQHVQATNEKLFF
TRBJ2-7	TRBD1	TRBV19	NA	TGTGCCAGTAGTATTGGACAGGGCACCTACGAGCAGTACTTC	CASSIGQGTYEQYF
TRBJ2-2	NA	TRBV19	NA	TGTGCCAGTTCTTCTTCAGTCGCGGGGTCAAACACCGGGGAGCTGTTTTTT	CASSSSVAGSNTGELFF
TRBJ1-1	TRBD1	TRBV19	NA	TGTGCCAGTAGTCGACAGGGGGCGGACACTGAAGCTTTCTTT	CASSRQGADTEAFF
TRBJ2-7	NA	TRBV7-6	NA	TGTGCCAGCAGCTTAAGCCAGGGAACATCCTACGAGCAGTACTTC	CASSLSQGTSYEQYF
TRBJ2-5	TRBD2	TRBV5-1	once	TGCGCCAGCAGCTCGGGACTAGAAAAAGAGACCCAGTACTTC	CASSSGLEKETQYF
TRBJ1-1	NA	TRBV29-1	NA	TGCAGCGTTGGAAAGGCGGGCACTGAAGCTTTCTTT	CSVGKAGTEAFF
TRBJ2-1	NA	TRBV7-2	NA	TGTGCCAGCAGCCCGGTGGCCGTCTCCTACAATGAGCAGTTCTTC	CASSPVAVSYNEQFF
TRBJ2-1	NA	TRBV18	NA	TGTGCCAGCTCTCCTCGAAGGAGCGGTTACAATGAGCAGTTCTTC	CASSPRRSGYNEQFF
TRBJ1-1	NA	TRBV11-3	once	TGTGCCAGCAGCTCCGAGGGGACGGGGTTCGGAGCTTTCTTT	CASSSEGTGFGAFF
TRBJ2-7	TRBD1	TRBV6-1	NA	TGTGCCAGCAGGCTGGGACAGGGGGGCTACGAGCAGTACTTC	CASRLGQGGYEQYF
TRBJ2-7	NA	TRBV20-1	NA	TGCAGTGCTACCCTAACCTACGAGCAGTACTTC	CSATLTYEQYF
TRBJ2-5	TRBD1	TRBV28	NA	TGTGCCAGGAGCCCCCGGGACAGGGAACGAAAGACCCAGTACTTC	CARSPRDRERKTQYF
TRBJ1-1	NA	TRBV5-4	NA	TGTGCCAGCAGCTTGCAGGGTATGAACACTGAAGCTTTCTTT	CASSLQGMNTEAFF
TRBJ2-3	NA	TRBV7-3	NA	TGTGCCAGCAGCTTGATGCAGAGCACAGATACGCAGTATTTT	CASSLMQSTDTQYF
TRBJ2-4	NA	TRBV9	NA	TGTGCCAGCAGTCGAGAGGGGACACCCAGAGCCAAAAACATTCAGTACTTC	CASSREGTPRAKNIQYF
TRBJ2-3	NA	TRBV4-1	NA	TGCGCCAGCAGCCAGGTAGGAAAGGAAAGGTCAGATACGCAGTATTTT	CASSQVGKERSDTQYF
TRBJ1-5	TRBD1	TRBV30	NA	TGTGCCTGGAGTTCGACAGGGAATTTGCAGCCCCAGCATTTT	CAWSSTGNLQPQHF
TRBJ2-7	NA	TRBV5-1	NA	TGCGCCAGCAGCAGGACTACTGACGAGCAGTACTTC	CASSRTTDEQYF
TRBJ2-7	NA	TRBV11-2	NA	TGTGCCAGCAGCTTATGGCCCCAACCCGACGAGCAGTACTTC	CASSLWPQPDEQYF
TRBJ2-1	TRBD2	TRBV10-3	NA	TGTGCCATCAGTGAAGGGACTAGCGGCCGTAGGGAGCAGTTCTTC	CAISEGTSGRREQFF
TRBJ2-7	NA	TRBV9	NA	TGTGCCAGCAGCGTAGGACCCCCTCTCCATTACGAGCAGTACTTC	CASSVGPPLHYEQYF
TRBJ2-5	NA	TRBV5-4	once	TGTGCCAGCAGCTCACCTGTCAGGGGGGTCGAGACCCAGTACTTC	CASSSPVRGVETQYF
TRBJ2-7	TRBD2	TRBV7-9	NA	TGTGCCAGCAGCGGAGGTCGAGGACTAGCGGCCCTTAACTCCTACGAGCAGTACTTC	CASSGGRGLAALNSYEQYF
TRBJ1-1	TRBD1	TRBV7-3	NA	TGTGCCAGCAGCCTGGACAGGGTACGGGCTGAAGCTTTCTTT	CASSLDRVRAEAFF
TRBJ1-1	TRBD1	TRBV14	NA	TGTGCCAGCAGCCAAATGACAGGGGGCGATTGGGGAGCTTTCTTT	CASSQMTGGDWGAFF
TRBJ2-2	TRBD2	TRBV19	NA	TGTGCCAGTAGCTATGGGACTAGGCTAGGGACCGGGGAGCTGTTTTTT	CASSYGTRLGTGELFF
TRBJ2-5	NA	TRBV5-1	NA	TGCGCCAGCAGCTTCGGGGGAGTATTAGAGACCCAGTACTTC	CASSFGGVLETQYF
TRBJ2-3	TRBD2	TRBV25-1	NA	TGTGCCAGCAGTGCGAGGGCAGCGGGAGTGACAGATACGCAGTATTTT	CASSARAAGVTDTQYF
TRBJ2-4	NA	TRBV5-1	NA	TGCGCCAGCAGCTTTCTGGGGGAGCGGGCCGAATTTCCAAGAGCCAAAAACATTCAGTACTTC	CASSFLGERAEFPRAKNIQYF
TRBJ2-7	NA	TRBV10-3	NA	TGTGCCATCAGTGAGCAGGACAGCGAATGGGGCGAGCAGTACTTC	CAISEQDSEWGEQYF
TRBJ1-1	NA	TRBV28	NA	TGTGCCAGCAGTGTAGTGGGGAACACTGAAGCTTTCTTT	CASSVVGNTEAFF
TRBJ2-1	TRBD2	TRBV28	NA	TGTGCCAGCACCCCTGGGGGACTAGGGGGTTACGAGCAGTTCTTC	CASTPGGLGGYEQFF
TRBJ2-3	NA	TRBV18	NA	TGTGCCAGCTCACCACTAGCCTTAGCACCTATGACAGATACGCAGTATTTT	CASSPLALAPMTDTQYF
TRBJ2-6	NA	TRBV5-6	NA	TGTGCCAGCAGCACTCCATCTGGGGCCAACGTCCTGACTTTC	CASSTPSGANVLTF
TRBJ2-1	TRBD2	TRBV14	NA	TGTGCCAGCAGCCCCCAGCGGGAGTCCTACAATGAGCAGTTCTTC	CASSPQRESYNEQFF
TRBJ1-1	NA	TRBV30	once	TGTGCCGGTGACAGAGCTTTCTTT	CAGDRAFF
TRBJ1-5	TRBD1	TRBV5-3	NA	TGTGCCAGAACCGCTTGGGCCGATCCGGGACAGCGGACGTTCAATCAGCCCCAGCATTTT	CARTAWADPGQRTFNQPQHF